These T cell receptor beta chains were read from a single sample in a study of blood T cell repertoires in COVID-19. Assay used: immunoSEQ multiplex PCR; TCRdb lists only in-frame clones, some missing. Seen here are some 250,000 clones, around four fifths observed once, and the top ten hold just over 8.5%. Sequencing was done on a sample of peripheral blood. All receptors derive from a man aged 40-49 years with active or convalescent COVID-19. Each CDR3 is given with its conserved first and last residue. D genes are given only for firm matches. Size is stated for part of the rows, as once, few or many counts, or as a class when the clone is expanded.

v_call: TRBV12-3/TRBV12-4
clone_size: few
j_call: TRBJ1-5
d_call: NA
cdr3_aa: CASSLRDNQPQHF
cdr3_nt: TGTGCCAGCAGTTTGAGGGATAATCAGCCCCAGCATTTT

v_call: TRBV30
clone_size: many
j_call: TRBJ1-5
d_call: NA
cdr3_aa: CAWSVAPGLNQPQHF
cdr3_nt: TGTGCCTGGAGTGTTGCGCCAGGCTTAAATCAGCCCCAGCATTTT

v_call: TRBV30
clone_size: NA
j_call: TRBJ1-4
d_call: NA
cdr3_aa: CAWGEQGVGKLFF
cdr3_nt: TGTGCCTGGGGGGAACAGGGAGTAGGAAAACTGTTTTTT

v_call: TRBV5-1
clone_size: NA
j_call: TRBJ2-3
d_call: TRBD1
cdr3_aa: CASSWQGAPADTQYF
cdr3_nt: TGCGCCAGCAGCTGGCAGGGGGCCCCAGCAGATACGCAGTATTTT

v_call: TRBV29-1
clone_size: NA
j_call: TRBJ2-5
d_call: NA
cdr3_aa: CSARDGGGWETQYF
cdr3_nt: TGCAGCGCTCGGGACGGGGGAGGATGGGAGACCCAGTACTTC

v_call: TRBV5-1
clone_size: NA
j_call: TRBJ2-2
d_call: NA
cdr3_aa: CASSFQTLAPTGELFF
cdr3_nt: TGCGCCAGCAGCTTCCAAACCTTAGCGCCTACCGGGGAGCTGTTTTTT

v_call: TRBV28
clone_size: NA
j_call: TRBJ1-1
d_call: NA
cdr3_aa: CASSLGSEGPLEAFF
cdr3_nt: TGTGCCAGCAGTCTCGGGAGTGAGGGACCACTCGAAGCTTTCTTT

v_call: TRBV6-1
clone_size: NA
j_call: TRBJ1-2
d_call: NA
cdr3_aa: CASSEVLGGGGPNYGYTF
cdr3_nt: TGTGCCAGCAGTGAAGTTCTAGGCGGGGGAGGGCCTAACTATGGCTACACCTTC

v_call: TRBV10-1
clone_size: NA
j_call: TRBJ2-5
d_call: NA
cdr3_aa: CASSVGQGWYQETQYF
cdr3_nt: TGCGCCAGCAGTGTAGGGCAGGGTTGGTACCAAGAGACCCAGTACTTC

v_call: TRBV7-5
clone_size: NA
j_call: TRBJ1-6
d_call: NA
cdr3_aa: CVRSSEVPSYHNSPLHF
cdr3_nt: TGTGTCAGAAGCTCAGAGGTCCCTAGCTATCATAATTCACCCCTCCACTTT

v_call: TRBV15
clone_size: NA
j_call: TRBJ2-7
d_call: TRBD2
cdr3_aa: CATRAGGAYEQYF
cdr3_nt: TGTGCCACTCGAGCGGGAGGGGCTTACGAGCAGTACTTC

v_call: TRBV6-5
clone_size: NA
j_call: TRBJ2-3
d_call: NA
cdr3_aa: CASSTLGRGEDTQYF
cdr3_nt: TGTGCCAGCAGTACCCTCGGCAGGGGGGAAGATACGCAGTATTTT

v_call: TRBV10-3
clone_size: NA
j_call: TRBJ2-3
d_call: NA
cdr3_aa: CAISESSATQYF
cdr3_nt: TGTGCCATCAGTGAGTCGAGTGCTACGCAGTATTTT

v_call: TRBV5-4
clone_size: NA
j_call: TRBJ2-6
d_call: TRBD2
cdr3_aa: CASSWLAGVSGANVLTF
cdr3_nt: TGTGCCAGCAGTTGGCTAGCGGGAGTATCTGGGGCCAACGTCCTGACTTTC

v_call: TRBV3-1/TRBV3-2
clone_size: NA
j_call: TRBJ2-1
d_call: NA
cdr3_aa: CASSQALVVGSSYNEQFF
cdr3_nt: TGTGCCAGCAGCCAAGCGTTAGTGGTCGGGAGCTCCTACAATGAGCAGTTCTTC

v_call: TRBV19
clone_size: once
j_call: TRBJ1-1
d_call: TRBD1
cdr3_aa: CASSDRGRTEAFF
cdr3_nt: TGTGCCAGTAGCGACAGGGGGCGGACTGAAGCTTTCTTT

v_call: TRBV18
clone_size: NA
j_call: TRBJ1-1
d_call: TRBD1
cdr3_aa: CASSRDRANTEAFF
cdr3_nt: TGTGCCAGCTCACGAGACAGGGCCAACACTGAAGCTTTCTTT

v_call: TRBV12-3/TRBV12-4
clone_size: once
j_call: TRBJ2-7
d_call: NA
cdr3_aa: CASSFGGLNEQYF
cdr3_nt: TGTGCCAGCAGTTTCGGGGGGCTGAACGAGCAGTACTTC

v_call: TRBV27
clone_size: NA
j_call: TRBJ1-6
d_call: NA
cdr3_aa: CASRNSYNSPLHF
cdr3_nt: TGTGCCAGCCGTAACTCCTATAATTCACCCCTCCACTTT

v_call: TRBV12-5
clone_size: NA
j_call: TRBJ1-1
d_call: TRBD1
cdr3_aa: CASGLERDRTTFKNTEAFF
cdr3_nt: TGTGCTAGTGGTTTGGAGCGGGACAGGACGACTTTTAAGAACACTGAAGCTTTCTTT

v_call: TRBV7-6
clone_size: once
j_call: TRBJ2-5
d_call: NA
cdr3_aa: CASSLAMAEETQYF
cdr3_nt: TGTGCCAGCAGCTTAGCGATGGCAGAAGAGACCCAGTACTTC

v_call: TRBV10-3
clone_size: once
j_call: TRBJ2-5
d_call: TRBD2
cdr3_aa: CASRRETSHETQYF
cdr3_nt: TGTGCCAGTCGACGGGAGACTAGCCATGAGACCCAGTACTTC

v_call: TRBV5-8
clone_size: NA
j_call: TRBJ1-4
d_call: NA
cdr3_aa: CASSTPVSTNEKLFF
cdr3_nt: TGTGCCAGCAGCACTCCGGTATCAACTAATGAAAAACTGTTTTTT

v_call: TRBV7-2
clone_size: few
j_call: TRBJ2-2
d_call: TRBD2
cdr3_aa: CASSSAGGPNTGELFF
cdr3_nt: TGTGCCAGCAGTTCAGCGGGGGGTCCGAACACCGGGGAGCTGTTTTTT

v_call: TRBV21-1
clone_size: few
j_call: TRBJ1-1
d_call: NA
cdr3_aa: CASTPGPENTEAFF
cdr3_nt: TGTGCCAGCACCCCGGGTCCAGAGAACACTGAAGCTTTCTTT

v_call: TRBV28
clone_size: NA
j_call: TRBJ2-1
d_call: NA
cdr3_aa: CASSYPGASGDNEQFF
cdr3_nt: TGTGCCAGCAGTTACCCGGGGGCTAGCGGAGACAATGAGCAGTTCTTC

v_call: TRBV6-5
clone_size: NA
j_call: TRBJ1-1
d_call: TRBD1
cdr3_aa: CASSRTGFSAEAFF
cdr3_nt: TGTGCCAGCAGTCGGACAGGGTTTAGCGCTGAAGCTTTCTTT

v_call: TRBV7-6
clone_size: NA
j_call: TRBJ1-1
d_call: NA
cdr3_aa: CASSGDLGGTEAFF
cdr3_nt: TGTGCCAGCAGCGGTGACCTCGGGGGCACTGAAGCTTTCTTT

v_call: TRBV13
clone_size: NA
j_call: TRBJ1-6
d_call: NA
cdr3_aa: CASSLGRTGNNSPLHF
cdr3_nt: TGTGCCAGCAGCTTAGGACGGACGGGAAATAATTCACCCCTCCACTTT

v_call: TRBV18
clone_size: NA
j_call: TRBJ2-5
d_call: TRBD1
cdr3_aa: CASSPRTGGRRETQYF
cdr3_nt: TGTGCCAGCTCGCCCAGGACAGGGGGAAGGCGGGAGACCCAGTACTTC

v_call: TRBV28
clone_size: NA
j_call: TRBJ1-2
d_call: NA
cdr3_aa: CASSPSGGLNYGYTF
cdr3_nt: TGTGCCAGCAGTCCTTCGGGGGGCCTAAACTATGGCTACACCTTC

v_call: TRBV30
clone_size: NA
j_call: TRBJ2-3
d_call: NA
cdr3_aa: CAWSPPWGETDTQYF
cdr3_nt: TGTGCCTGGAGTCCCCCCTGGGGGGAAACAGATACGCAGTATTTT

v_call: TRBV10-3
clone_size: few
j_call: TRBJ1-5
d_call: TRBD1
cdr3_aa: CAIGPGTGRVQPQHF
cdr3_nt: TGTGCCATCGGCCCCGGGACAGGGAGGGTCCAGCCCCAGCATTTT

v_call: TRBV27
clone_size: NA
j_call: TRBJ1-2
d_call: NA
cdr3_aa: CASSGSGYGYTF
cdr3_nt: TGTGCCAGCAGTGGGAGTGGCTATGGCTACACCTTC

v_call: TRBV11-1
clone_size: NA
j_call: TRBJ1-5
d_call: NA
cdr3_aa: CASSLADRQPQHF
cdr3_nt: TGTGCCAGCAGCTTAGCAGACAGGCAGCCCCAGCATTTT

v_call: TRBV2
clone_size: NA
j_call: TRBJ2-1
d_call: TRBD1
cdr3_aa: CASSTGQVKNEQFF
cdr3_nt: TGTGCCAGCAGTACGGGACAGGTCAAGAATGAGCAGTTCTTC

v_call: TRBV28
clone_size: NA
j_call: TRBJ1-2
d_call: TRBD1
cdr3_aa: CASRPGGEIYGYTF
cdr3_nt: TGTGCCAGCAGACCAGGGGGCGAGATCTATGGCTACACCTTC

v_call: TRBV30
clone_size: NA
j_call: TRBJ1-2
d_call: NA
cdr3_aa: CASTRTIVSNGYTF
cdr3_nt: TGTGCCTCTACCCGCACCATCGTTAGCAATGGCTACACCTTC

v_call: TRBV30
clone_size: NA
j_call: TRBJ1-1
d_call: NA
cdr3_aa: CASQRGGNTEAFF
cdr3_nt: TGTGCCTCACAACGGGGGGGCAACACTGAAGCTTTCTTT

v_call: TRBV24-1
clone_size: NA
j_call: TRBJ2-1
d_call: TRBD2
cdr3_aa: CATSDPPGTSGVVEQFF
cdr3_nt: TGTGCCACCAGTGATCCTCCCGGGACTAGCGGGGTGGTTGAGCAGTTCTTC

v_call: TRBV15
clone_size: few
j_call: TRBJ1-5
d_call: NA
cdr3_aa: CATSGGNQPQHF
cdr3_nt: TGTGCCACCAGTGGAGGCAATCAGCCCCAGCATTTT

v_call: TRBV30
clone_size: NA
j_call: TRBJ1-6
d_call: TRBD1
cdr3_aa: CASLGQGPNSPLHF
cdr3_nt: TGTGCCTCCCTCGGACAGGGGCCGAATTCACCCCTCCACTTT

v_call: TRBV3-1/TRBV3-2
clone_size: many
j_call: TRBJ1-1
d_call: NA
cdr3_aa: CASSLRDHTEAFF
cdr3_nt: TGTGCCAGCAGCCTACGGGATCACACTGAAGCTTTCTTT

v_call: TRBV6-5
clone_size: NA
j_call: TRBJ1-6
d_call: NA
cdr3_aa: CASSYQGMRNSPLHF
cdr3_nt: TGTGCCAGCAGTTACCAGGGTATGAGGAATTCACCCCTCCACTTT

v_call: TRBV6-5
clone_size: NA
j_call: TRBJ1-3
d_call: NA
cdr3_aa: CASRTQGSSGNTIYF
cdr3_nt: TGTGCCAGCAGGACTCAGGGGAGCTCTGGAAACACCATATATTTT

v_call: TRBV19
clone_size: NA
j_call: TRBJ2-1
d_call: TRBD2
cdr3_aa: CASSIAGSGLVNNEQFF
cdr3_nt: TGTGCCAGTAGTATAGCCGGGTCGGGACTAGTAAACAATGAGCAGTTCTTC